This TCR beta chain was recorded in a study of CD8 T cells in ankylosing spondylitis. Whole-study results and caveats: A subset of motif variants has previously been described in the synovial fluid and blood of reactive arthritis. In ankylosing spondylitis blood, a motif of roughly 8 highly homologous TCR beta variants appeared characteristic. Clones linked to the disease showed a CD8+ phenotype. They occurred at relatively low frequencies in peripheral blood.

TCRdb reprocessed the 5' RACE reads with MiXCR, giving one entry per CDR3 protein. Of about 220,000 distinct CDR3 sequences in the sample, just under 7.5% were seen once. The CDR3 has 13 amino acids. Trimming shortened V by 1 base and J by 8 bases, and 11 bases separated the two germline ends. CDR1 MGHRA and CDR2 YSYEKL come from the germline V gene. This clonotype was observed a few times. The antigen remains unidentified. This rearrangement joins TRBV4-1 to TRBJ1-2; D call uncertain. Sequences were obtained from blood, either unsorted or a sorted T cell fraction (not recorded which). The origin of this receptor is a male donor with ankylosing spondylitis. The CDR3 spells CASSQGQGQGYTF. The CDR3 coding sequence is TGCGCCAGCAGCCAAGGGCAAGGCCAGGGCTACACCTTC.